What follows are 10 T cell receptor beta chains derived from one specimen sequenced in a study of blood T cell repertoires in COVID-19. This table comes from immunoSEQ multiplex PCR, and its TCRdb copy is limited to in-frame clones, with some not included. The sample consists of hundreds of thousands of clones, approximately 80% of them appearing once. Sample: PBMCs or T cells enriched from blood (not recorded which). The receptors were gathered from a man under 40 with acute COVID-19.

The chain has TRBV19 and TRBJ1-3; D ambiguous. The CDR3 sequence is 16 residues long. CDR1 LNHDA and CDR2 SQIVND come from the germline V gene (reference sequence). The ends were cut back, 0 bases at V and 8 bases at J, with 17 bases in the middle. For the CDR3, the DNA is TGTGCCAGTAGTATAGAGCGCTCAGCGCCCGGGTACACCATATATTTT. Amino acids: CASSIERSAPGYTIYF.

The V call is TRBV19, the J call TRBJ1-2; TRBD1 matches at 8 bases. This CDR3 has 14 amino acids. Trimming at V came to 5 bases and at J to 2 bases, leaving 4 bases not matched to a gene. Germline-derived CDR1 and CDR2 are LNHDA and SQIVND (reference sequence). This CDR3 reads CASSFRTGNYGYTF. CDR3 sequence (DNA): TGTGCCAGTAGTTTCCGGACAGGGAACTATGGCTACACCTTC. Looking up the rest from reference TRBV19 and TRBJ1-2 gives the full variable domain: DGGITQSPKYLFRKEGQNVTLSCEQNLNHDAMYWYRQDPGQGLRLIYYSQIVNDFQKGDIAEGYSVSREKKESFPLTVTSAQKNPTAFYLCASSFRTGNYGYTFGSGTRLTVV.

CDR3 DNA: TGTGCCACCAGTGATTCCTCAGCCTCCCGGGGGGAGACCCAGTACTTC. Translating gives CATSDSSASRGETQYF. The chain links TRBV24-1 to TRBJ2-5, with D perhaps TRBD2 (6 bases). The CDR3 runs 16 residues. V was clipped by 2 bases and J by 5 bases, with 17 bases between them. Germline V gives CDR1 KGHDR, CDR2 SFDVKD.

This rearrangement joins TRBV5-1 to TRBJ1-4; 9 nucleotides agree with TRBD1. Looked up from germline, CDR1 is SGHRS and CDR2 is YFSETQ. The V and J ends lost 2 bases and 6 bases, in that order; junction bases with no gene match: 2. The CDR3 loop spans 14 amino acids. The CDR3 here is CASSFDRGDEKLFF. The CDR3 DNA follows: TGCGCCAGCAGCTTTGACAGGGGGGATGAAAAACTGTTTTTT.

V and J are TRBV7-6 and TRBJ2-2; possibly TRBD1 for D (6 bases). V lost 5 bases and J 0 bases, leaving 13 bases between the germline ends. Per germline, CDR1 SGHVS and CDR2 FNYEAQ. This CDR3 contains 16 residues. The CDR3 sequence is CASSPTGTPNTGELFF. The DNA of the CDR3 is TGTGCCAGCAGCCCCACCGGGACACCGAACACCGGGGAGCTGTTTTTT.

The chain links TRBV11-2 to TRBJ2-7, with D possibly TRBD1 on 6 matching bases. V lost 5 bases and J lost 2, with 13 bases in between. The V gene's germline CDR1 is SGHAT and CDR2 FQNNGV. This CDR3 has 14 residues. CDR3 loop: CASSRMQGPYEQYF. The CDR3 DNA reads as TGTGCCAGCAGCCGGATGCAGGGGCCCTACGAGCAGTACTTC.

A remark on this clone: Distinct nucleotide sequences in the sample also encode this CDR3. The chain carries TRBV18 and TRBJ2-6; D ambiguous. V lost 3 bases and J lost 1, with 4 bases in between. Germline loops: CDR1 KGHSH, CDR2 LQKENI. CDR3 size: 14 residues. CDR3 sequence: CASSPASGANVLTF. The CDR3 coding sequence is TGTGCCAGCTCACCGGCATCTGGGGCCAACGTCCTGACTTTC.

The chain recombines TRBV10-1 with TRBJ2-1, with TRBD2 matching over 13 bases. Germline V gene data show CDR1 as WNHNN and CDR2 as SYGVQD (reference sequence). The CDR3 has 16 amino acids. V dropped 0 bases and J dropped 9; count of bases not matched to a gene: 5. The CDR3 here is CASSESILAGGSEQFF. CDR3 nucleotides: TGCGCCAGCAGTGAGTCGATACTAGCGGGGGGGAGTGAGCAGTTCTTC.

The V call is TRBV9, the J call TRBJ1-2; D possibly corresponds to TRBD1 (6 bases). The length of the CDR3 is 16 residues. Trimming cost V 3 bases and J 2 bases, with 17 bases left between them. Germline values: CDR1 SGDLS, CDR2 YYNGEE. The chain's CDR3 is CASSAPTSQGNYGYTF. The CDR3 region has the DNA TGTGCCAGCAGCGCCCCGACTTCCCAGGGGAACTATGGCTACACCTTC. Complete variable domain (other parts from reference TRBV9 and TRBJ1-2): DSGVTQTPKHLITATGQRVTLRCSPRSGDLSVYWYQQSLDQGLQFLIQYYNGEERAKGNILERFSAQQFPDLHSELNLSSLELGDSALYFCASSAPTSQGNYGYTFGSGTRLTVV.

V is TRBV29-1 and J is TRBJ2-4, with 7 bases lining up with TRBD1. Looked up from germline, CDR1 is SQVTM and CDR2 is ANQGSEA. V dropped 6 bases and J dropped 8; count of bases not matched to a gene: 10. The CDR3 runs 13 residues. CDR3 region: CSVYQGERDIQYF. The CDR3 DNA reads as TGCAGCGTCTATCAGGGGGAGAGAGACATTCAGTACTTC.